This T cell receptor (beta chain) came from a study of shared clonotypes between healthy human individuals. Turning to the study itself: Serving as donors were two women and a few men, whose ages spanned 18 to 49. Overall study results and limits: Non-shared clonotypes had lower generation probabilities than those shared by all four donors. Estimated richness values were generally larger in naive subsets than in memory subsets.

CDR3 size: 13 residues. With 2 bases removed from V and 11 bases from J, the gap between germline ends came to 14 bases. Germline loops: CDR1 SGHKS, CDR2 YYEKEE (reference sequence). A word on this clone: Antigen specificity is unknown.

Researchers ran the assay at a deep level. Data came from immunoSEQ multiplex PCR; TCRdb stores just in-frame clones and leaves some out. Here the sample spans approximately 2,300,000 clones, just under 95% being singletons. The V gene is TRBV5-5, the J gene TRBJ1-5; the D is unclear. This TCR was sampled from a man aged 18-30 years in good health. Some clones in this sample may be carry-over from other donors' samples. Sequenced sample: naive CD4+ T cells from PBMCs. Subset given: CD45RA+ positively selected. CDR3 sequence: CASSLGMIDSQHF. In DNA, the CDR3 is TGTGCCAGCAGCTTAGGGATGATTGATTCCCAGCATTTT.